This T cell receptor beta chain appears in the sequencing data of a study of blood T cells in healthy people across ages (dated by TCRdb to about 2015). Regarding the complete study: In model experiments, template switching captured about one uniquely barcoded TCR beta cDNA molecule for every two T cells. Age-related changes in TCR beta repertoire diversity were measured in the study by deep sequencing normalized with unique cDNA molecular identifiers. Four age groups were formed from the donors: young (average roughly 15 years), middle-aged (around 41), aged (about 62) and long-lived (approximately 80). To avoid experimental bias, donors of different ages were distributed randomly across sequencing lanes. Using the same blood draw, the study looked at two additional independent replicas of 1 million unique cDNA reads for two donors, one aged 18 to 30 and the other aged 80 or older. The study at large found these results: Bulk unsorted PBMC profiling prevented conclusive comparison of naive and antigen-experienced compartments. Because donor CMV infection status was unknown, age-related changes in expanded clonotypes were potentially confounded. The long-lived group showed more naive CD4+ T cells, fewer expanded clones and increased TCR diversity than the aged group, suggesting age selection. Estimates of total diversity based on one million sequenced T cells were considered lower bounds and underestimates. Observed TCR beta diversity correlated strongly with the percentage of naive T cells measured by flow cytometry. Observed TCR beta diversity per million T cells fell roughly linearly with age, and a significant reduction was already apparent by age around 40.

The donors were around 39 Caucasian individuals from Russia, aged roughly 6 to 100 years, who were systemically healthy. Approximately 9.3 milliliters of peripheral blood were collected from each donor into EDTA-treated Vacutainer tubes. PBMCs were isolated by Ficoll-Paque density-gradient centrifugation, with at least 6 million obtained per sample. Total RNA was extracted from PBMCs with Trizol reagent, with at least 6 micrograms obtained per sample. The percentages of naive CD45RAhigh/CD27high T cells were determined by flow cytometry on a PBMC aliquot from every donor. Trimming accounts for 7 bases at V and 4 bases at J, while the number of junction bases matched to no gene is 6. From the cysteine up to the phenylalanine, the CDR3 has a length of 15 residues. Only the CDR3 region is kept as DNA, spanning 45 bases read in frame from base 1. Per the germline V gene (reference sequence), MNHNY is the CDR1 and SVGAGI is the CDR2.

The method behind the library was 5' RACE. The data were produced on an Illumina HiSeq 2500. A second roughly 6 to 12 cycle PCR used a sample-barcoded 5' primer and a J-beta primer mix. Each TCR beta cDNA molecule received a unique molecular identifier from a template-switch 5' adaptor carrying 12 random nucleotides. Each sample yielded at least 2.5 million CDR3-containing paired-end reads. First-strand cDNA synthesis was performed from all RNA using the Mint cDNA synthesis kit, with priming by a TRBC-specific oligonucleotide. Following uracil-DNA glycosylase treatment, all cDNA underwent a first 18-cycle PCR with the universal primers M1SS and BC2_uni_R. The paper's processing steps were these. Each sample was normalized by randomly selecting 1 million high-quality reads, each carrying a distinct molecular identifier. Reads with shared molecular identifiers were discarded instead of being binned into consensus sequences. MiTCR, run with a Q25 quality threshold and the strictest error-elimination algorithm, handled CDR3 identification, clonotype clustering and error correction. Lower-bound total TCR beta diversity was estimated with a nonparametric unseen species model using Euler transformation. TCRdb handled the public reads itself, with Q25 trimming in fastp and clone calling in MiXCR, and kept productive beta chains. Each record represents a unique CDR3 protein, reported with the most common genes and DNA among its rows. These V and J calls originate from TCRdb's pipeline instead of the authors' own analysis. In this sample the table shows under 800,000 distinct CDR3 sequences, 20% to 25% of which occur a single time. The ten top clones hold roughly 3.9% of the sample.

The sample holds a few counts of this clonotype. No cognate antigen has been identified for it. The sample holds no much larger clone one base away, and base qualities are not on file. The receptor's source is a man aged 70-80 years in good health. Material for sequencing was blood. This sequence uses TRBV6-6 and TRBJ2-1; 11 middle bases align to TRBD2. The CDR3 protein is CASIMLAGGYNEQFF. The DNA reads TGTGCCAGCATCATGCTAGCGGGAGGATACAATGAGCAGTTCTTC.